A selection of T cell receptor beta chains follows, all from one sample in a study of cytomegalovirus exposure and HLA in healthy donors. Data came from immunoSEQ multiplex PCR; TCRdb stores just in-frame clones and leaves some out. The sample carries about 150,000 clones, around 78% recorded once. Source material: PBMCs. These receptors were taken from a woman aged 18-29 years in good health and CMV-seronegative. CDR3s include the opening cysteine and the closing phenylalanine or tryptophan. The D gene is left open where the match is weak. Size is omitted from some rows. Given values are once, few, many or a class for expanded clones.

V	J	length	size	D	CDR3	DNA
TRBV6-1	TRBJ2-7	10	.	.	CASSGSEQYF	TGTGCCAGCAGTGGTAGTGAGCAGTACTTC
TRBV2	TRBJ1-5	17	.	.	CASRGGSGLVTDQPQHF	TGTGCCAGCAGGGGGGGGTCAGGGCTAGTGACGGATCAGCCCCAGCATTTT
TRBV7-9	TRBJ2-6	19	once	.	CASSLGWFGGEPGANVLTF	TGTGCCAGCAGCTTAGGATGGTTCGGAGGAGAGCCTGGGGCCAACGTCCTGACTTTC
TRBV28	TRBJ2-7	13	.	.	CASSLPGGYEQYF	TGTGCCAGCAGTTTACCCGGGGGCTACGAGCAGTACTTC
TRBV9	TRBJ1-2	15	.	TRBD1	CASSVGGTGGYGYTF	TGTGCCAGCAGCGTCGGCGGGACAGGGGGCTATGGCTACACCTTC
TRBV21-1	TRBJ2-3	15	.	.	CASSRRDISTDTQYF	TGTGCCAGCAGCCGCCGGGACATTTCCACAGATACGCAGTATTTT
TRBV7-2	TRBJ2-5	16	.	TRBD2	CASSFGGGRAGETQYF	TGTGCCAGCAGCTTCGGCGGCGGGAGGGCCGGTGAGACCCAGTACTTC
TRBV29-1	TRBJ1-1	12	.	.	CSVTVLNTEAFF	TGCAGCGTGACAGTTTTGAACACTGAAGCTTTCTTT
TRBV6-5	TRBJ1-1	15	once	.	CASSYSGPWRAEAFF	TGTGCCAGCAGTTACTCCGGACCCTGGAGGGCTGAAGCTTTCTTT
TRBV27	TRBJ1-4	14	.	TRBD1	CASSLDRGNEKLFF	TGTGCCAGCAGTTTGGACAGGGGTAATGAAAAACTGTTTTTT
TRBV2	TRBJ1-4	13	few	.	CASSELQAEKLFF	TGTGCCAGCAGTGAACTCCAAGCTGAAAAACTGTTTTTT
TRBV10-1	TRBJ2-2	15	few	TRBD1	CASSPRQGRTGELFF	TGCGCCAGCAGTCCTCGACAGGGCCGGACCGGGGAGCTGTTTTTT
TRBV27	TRBJ1-6	15	once	.	CASTGSYSSNSPLHF	TGTGCCAGCACTGGGAGCTACTCGTCTAATTCACCCCTCCACTTT
TRBV4-3	TRBJ2-2	16	.	TRBD2	CASSPRLAGGSGELFF	TGCGCCAGCAGCCCCCGACTAGCGGGAGGGTCCGGGGAGCTGTTTTTT
TRBV7-2	TRBJ1-1	14	.	.	CASSLGQANTEAFF	TGTGCCAGCAGCCTAGGGCAGGCGAACACTGAAGCTTTCTTT
TRBV4-3	TRBJ1-6	15	.	.	CASSSLNSGKSPLHF	TGCGCCAGCAGCAGCCTAAATTCAGGGAAATCACCCCTCCACTTT
TRBV9	TRBJ2-7	15	.	TRBD2	CASSVGTSGTYEQYF	TGTGCCAGCAGCGTAGGGACTAGCGGTACCTACGAGCAGTACTTC
TRBV7-2	TRBJ2-7	12	.	TRBD1	CASSRQGYEQYF	TGTGCCAGCAGCAGACAGGGGTACGAGCAGTACTTC
TRBV5-1	TRBJ2-3	17	.	TRBD1	CASSLRVRDRGTDTQYF	TGCGCCAGCAGCTTGAGGGTCCGGGACAGGGGCACAGATACGCAGTATTTT
TRBV27	TRBJ1-6	13	.	.	CASSWQIDSPLHF	TGTGCCAGCAGTTGGCAGATTGATTCACCCCTCCACTTT
TRBV7-2	TRBJ2-7	15	.	TRBD1	CASSLARDRGYEQYF	TGTGCCAGCAGCTTAGCGAGGGACAGGGGGTACGAGCAGTACTTC
TRBV21-1	TRBJ2-1	18	.	.	CASSPQGVTVTPTDEQFF	TGTGCCAGCAGCCCCCAGGGGGTGACAGTCACCCCAACGGATGAGCAGTTCTTC
TRBV10-3	TRBJ2-3	13	.	TRBD1	CAISDRETDTQYF	TGTGCCATCAGCGACAGGGAGACGGATACGCAGTATTTT
TRBV4-1	TRBJ2-1	15	few	TRBD2	CASSQASWGGNEQFF	TGCGCCAGCAGCCAAGCCTCGTGGGGGGGCAATGAGCAGTTCTTC
TRBV28	TRBJ2-7	12	.	TRBD1	CASCRGPSEQYF	TGTGCCAGCTGTAGGGGGCCGAGCGAGCAGTACTTC
TRBV11-2	TRBJ1-3	15	.	.	CASSTDRFSGNTIYF	TGTGCCAGCAGCACTGACAGATTCTCTGGAAACACCATATATTTT
TRBV15	TRBJ1-5	15	.	.	CATSTRARGNQPQHF	TGTGCCACCAGCACGAGGGCGCGGGGCAATCAGCCCCAGCATTTT
TRBV6-6	TRBJ1-1	13	.	.	CATATGLNTEAFF	TGTGCCACCGCGACAGGCCTGAACACTGAAGCTTTCTTT
TRBV6-6	TRBJ2-7	15	.	TRBD1	CASSRRTGSSYEQYF	TGTGCCAGCAGCCGACGGACAGGGAGCTCCTACGAGCAGTACTTC
TRBV27	TRBJ2-1	14	.	TRBD1	CASSFLDRGHEQFF	TGTGCCAGCAGTTTTTTGGACAGGGGTCATGAGCAGTTCTTC
TRBV7-9	TRBJ2-3	13	few	.	CASSFRDSDTQYF	TGTGCCAGCAGCTTCCGGGACTCAGATACGCAGTATTTT
TRBV5-4	TRBJ1-6	15	once	TRBD1	CASSLSGQGISPLHF	TGTGCCAGCAGCTTGTCCGGACAGGGGATTTCACCCCTCCACTTT
TRBV27	TRBJ1-2	14	.	TRBD1	CASSPGGQTFGYTF	TGTGCCAGCAGCCCAGGGGGACAAACCTTTGGCTACACCTTC
TRBV18	TRBJ1-5	15	.	TRBD1	CASSPATGGNQPQHF	TGTGCCAGCTCACCAGCTACAGGGGGCAATCAGCCCCAGCATTTT
TRBV5-4	TRBJ2-6	16	.	.	CASSLFRFSGANVLTF	TGTGCCAGCAGCTTGTTCCGGTTCTCTGGGGCCAACGTCCTGACTTTC
TRBV9	TRBJ2-1	15	.	TRBD2	CASSGSGGPYNEQFF	TGTGCCAGCAGCGGGAGCGGGGGCCCCTACAATGAGCAGTTCTTC
TRBV11-2	TRBJ2-1	14	once	.	CASSARTRGNEQFF	TGTGCCAGCAGCGCCCGGACAAGGGGGAATGAGCAGTTCTTC
TRBV4-1	TRBJ1-2	13	.	.	CASSQTGAGGYTF	TGCGCCAGCAGTCAGACTGGGGCCGGTGGCTACACCTTC
TRBV13	TRBJ1-3	16	.	TRBD1	CASSLLRDRAGNTIYF	TGTGCCAGCAGCTTACTTCGGGACAGGGCTGGAAACACCATATATTTT
TRBV5-1	TRBJ2-2	16	.	.	CASSLRQPSNTGELFF	TGCGCCAGCAGCTTGAGACAGCCCTCGAACACCGGGGAGCTGTTTTTT
TRBV10-3	TRBJ2-1	14	.	.	CAISKQGPDNEQFF	TGTGCCATCAGCAAACAGGGCCCCGACAATGAGCAGTTCTTC
TRBV6-5	TRBJ1-1	15	.	TRBD1	CASRSDRGGNTEAFF	TGTGCCAGCAGAAGCGACAGGGGCGGGAACACTGAAGCTTTCTTT
TRBV13	TRBJ2-7	14	.	.	CASSDRPESREQYF	TGTGCCAGCAGCGACCGGCCGGAGTCGAGGGAGCAGTACTTC
TRBV28	TRBJ1-1	15	.	TRBD1	CASSSRGLVNTEAFF	TGTGCCAGCAGTTCCAGGGGGCTCGTGAACACTGAAGCTTTCTTT
TRBV15	TRBJ2-3	15	.	TRBD2	CATSPGGTSTDTQYF	TGTGCCACCAGCCCCGGGGGGACTAGCACAGATACGCAGTATTTT
TRBV4-2	TRBJ2-5	17	.	.	CASSQEGTHGTGETQYF	TGTGCCAGCAGCCAAGAGGGGACTCACGGGACGGGGGAGACCCAGTACTTC
TRBV2	TRBJ1-1	13	few	.	CASSDREGGEAFF	TGTGCCAGCAGTGACAGGGAAGGGGGTGAAGCTTTCTTT
TRBV9	TRBJ1-1	13	.	.	CASSVEVGSEAFF	TGTGCCAGCAGCGTAGAGGTGGGCTCTGAAGCTTTCTTT
TRBV4-2	TRBJ1-6	14	.	TRBD1	CASAGGGLGSPLHF	TGTGCCAGCGCAGGGGGCGGCCTCGGTTCACCCCTCCACTTT
TRBV2	TRBJ1-2	15	.	TRBD1	CASSRQGASNYGYTF	TGTGCCAGCTCAAGACAGGGGGCATCTAACTATGGCTACACCTTC
TRBV7-9	TRBJ1-5	15	few	.	CASSLGGLHGQPQHF	TGTGCCAGCAGCTTAGGAGGACTACACGGTCAGCCCCAGCATTTT
TRBV4-3	TRBJ2-6	16	.	.	CASSQDSSSGANVLTF	TGCGCCAGCAGCCAAGACAGTTCCTCTGGGGCCAACGTCCTGACTTTC
TRBV7-2	TRBJ1-5	16	.	.	CASSLSTGLVAQPQHF	TGTGCCAGCAGCTTAAGCACAGGGCTGGTAGCTCAGCCCCAGCATTTT
TRBV11-3	TRBJ2-7	13	.	.	CASSLSPGNEQYF	TGTGCCAGCAGCTTATCCCCCGGGAACGAGCAGTACTTC